These 13 T cell receptor beta chains share one sample of origin, sequenced in a study of breast tumors, draining lymph nodes, adjacent tissues. MiXCR was run by TCRdb on the multiplex PCR reads, yielding one entry per CDR3 protein. The table lists 200,000 or so distinct CDR3 sequences, approximately 33% of them singletons. Breast cancer patients provided tissue from their axillary draining lymph nodes. What was sequenced was axillary lymph node tissue. All receptors derive from a female donor with breast cancer. Some clones in this sample may be carry-over from other donors' samples.

In its sample, this clonotype was seen many times. The chain combines TRBV20-1 with TRBJ2-7, with D possibly being TRBD1 (6 bases). The ends were cut back, 4 bases at V and 5 bases at J, with 9 bases in the middle. The CDR3 consists of 11 residues. Germline V lookup: CDR1 DFQATT, CDR2 SNEGSKA (reference sequence). The CDR3 sequence: CSATRGHEQYF. In nucleotides, the CDR3 is TGCAGTGCTACCAGGGGCCACGAGCAGTACTTC.

The sample holds a few counts of this clonotype. The conserved phenylalanine or tryptophan is not found at the CDR3 terminus, so this likely reflects a read error. CDR3 amino acids: CSVGYGGYTL. The CDR3 region has the DNA TGCAGCGTTGGCTACGGTGGCTACACCCTC. The chain uses TRBV29-1 and TRBJ1-2; D is unclear. Germline CDR1 and CDR2: SQVTM and ANQGSEA. The CDR3 is made up of 10 amino acids. Trimming pared 4 bases from V and 7 bases from J, leaving 7 bases between.

Worth noting for this clonotype: A much larger clone lies one base from this, so it may be a read error. The CDR3 DNA is TGCAGTGCTAGTCCGACTGGGGCCAACGCCCTGACTTTC. It translates to CSASPTGANALTF. The V and J genes are TRBV20-1 and TRBJ2-6; D is perhaps TRBD1 (5 bases). The CDR3 is 13 amino acids. From germline, CDR1 is DFQATT and CDR2 SNEGSKA (reference sequence).

The chain employs TRBV5-6 and TRBJ2-1, with 12 bases lining up with TRBD2. The CDR3 is 15 amino acids. V shed 4 bases, J shed 6 bases, and the junction held 5 bases outside the gene matches. Germline CDR1 reads SGHDT; CDR2 reads YYEEEE. The CDR3 coding sequence is TGTGCCAGCAGCCCTCCGGGACTAGCGGGCAATGAGCAGTTCTTC. Translation: CASSPPGLAGNEQFF.

The CDR3 spells CASSQRTLNTGELFF. CDR3 DNA: TGTGCCAGCAGTCAACGGACACTGAACACCGGGGAGCTGTTTTTT. The chain recombines TRBV6-1 with TRBJ2-2; perhaps TRBD1 as D (5 bases). Deletions cut 5 bases from V and 1 base from J, with 11 bases between. This CDR3 has 15 residues. Germline CDR1 MNHNS, CDR2 SASEGT.

This clonotype was seen repeatedly, ten times or more. This chain uses TRBV4-1 with TRBJ2-7; D not resolved. V was shortened by 1 base and J by 4 bases, with 26 bases between the two germline ends. CDR3 length: 19 residues. Germline V gene lookup returns CDR1 MGHRA and CDR2 YSYEKL. CDR3 in DNA: TGCGCCAGCAGCCAAGGGGAAACGAGCACCCGGGCTAATAGTTACGAGCAGTACTTC. Translated: CASSQGETSTRANSYEQYF.

Only a few counts were recorded for this clonotype. V gene TRBV3-2 combines with J gene TRBJ2-7. TRBV3-2 is tagged as a pseudogene. The CDR3 spans 19 residues. CDR3 sequence reads: CASSQATDLTDYFSYEQYF. CDR3 DNA: TGTGCCAGCAGCCAAGCAACGGACCTGACGGATTATTTCTCCTACGAGCAGTACTTC.

In its sample, this clonotype was seen many times. V and J are TRBV5-8 and TRBJ2-7; a possible D gene is TRBD1 (6 bases). The germline V gene has CDR1 SGHTS and CDR2 YDEGEE. CDR3 length: 15 residues. V dropped 0 bases and J dropped 2 bases, with 12 bases sitting between them. As DNA, the CDR3 is TGTGCCAGCAGCTTGGGGGGGACATCGGCCTACGAGCAGTACTTC. Translation gives CASSLGGTSAYEQYF.

The sample holds many counts of this clonotype. The chain joins TRBV5-1 to TRBJ2-1; tentatively, D is TRBD2 (6 bases). V lost 3 bases, J lost 5 bases, and 12 bases lay in between. CDR3 length equals 14 residues. The germline gives CDR1 SGHRS, CDR2 YFSETQ. The CDR3 DNA reads as TGCGCCAGCAGCTCGGGACTCTGGGACAATGAGCAGTTCTTC. Encoded protein: CASSSGLWDNEQFF.

Details on this clonotype: The CDR3 carries no conserved terminal phenylalanine or tryptophan, so it likely arises from a read error. No DNA is shown, since the ends of the CDR3 on it are uncertain; the CDR3 is the one TCRdb lists. This chain links TRBV6-8 with TRBJ2-1; TRBD2, as called in the table, went unchecked against the DNA. Germline CDR1 and CDR2: MNHGY and SAAAGT. The CDR3 is 10 residues long, counting both termini. The CDR3 protein is CASSQWGLAG.

Turning to this clonotype: A much more abundant neighbour one base away suggests this may be a read error. This chain uses TRBV7-9 with TRBJ2-1, with D tentatively TRBD2 (6 bases). Germline CDR1 reads SEHNR; CDR2 reads FQNEAQ (reference sequence). There are 15 residues in the CDR3. CDR3 DNA sequence: TGTGCCAGCAGCTTCCTCGGGAGTGTAGGCAATGAGCAGCTCTTC. Translation: CASSFLGSVGNEQLF. The complete variable domain, with remaining parts taken from reference TRBV7-9 and TRBJ2-1, reads DTGVSQNPRHKITKRGQNVTFRCDPISEHNRLYWYRQTLGQGPEFLTYFQNEAQLEKSRLLSDRFSAERPKGSFSTLEIQRTEQGDSAMYLCASSFLGSVGNEQLFGPGTRLTVL.

V and J are TRBV20-1 and TRBJ2-1; 9 bases match TRBD2. The CDR3 contains 15 residues. Germline assignment: CDR1 DFQATT and CDR2 SNEGSKA (reference sequence). This CDR3 reads CRPLIAGVAYNEQFF. The CDR3 region has the DNA TGCAGGCCGTTAATAGCGGGAGTAGCGTACAATGAGCAGTTCTTC.

Comments on this clonotype: One end of the junction varies from germline; a read error may be responsible. The chain carries TRBV2 and TRBJ2-5, with a weak D call TRBD1 (7 bases). The CDR3 totals 14 residues. CDR1 and CDR2 (germline): SNHLY, FYNNEI. The chain's CDR3 is CAGRAGTAGETQYF. CDR3 nucleotide sequence: TGTGCCGGCAGAGCTGGGACAGCGGGAGAGACCCAGTACTTC.